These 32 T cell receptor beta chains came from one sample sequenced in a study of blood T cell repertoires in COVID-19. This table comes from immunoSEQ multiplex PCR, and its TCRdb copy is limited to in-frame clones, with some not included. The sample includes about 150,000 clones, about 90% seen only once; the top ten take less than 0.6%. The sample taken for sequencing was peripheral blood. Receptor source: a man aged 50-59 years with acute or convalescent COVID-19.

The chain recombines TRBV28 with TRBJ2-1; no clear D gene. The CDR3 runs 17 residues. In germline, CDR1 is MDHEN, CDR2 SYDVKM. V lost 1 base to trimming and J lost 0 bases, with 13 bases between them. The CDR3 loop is CASSLLYVTSSYNEQFF. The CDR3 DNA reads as TGTGCCAGCAGTTTATTGTACGTAACTTCCTCCTACAATGAGCAGTTCTTC.

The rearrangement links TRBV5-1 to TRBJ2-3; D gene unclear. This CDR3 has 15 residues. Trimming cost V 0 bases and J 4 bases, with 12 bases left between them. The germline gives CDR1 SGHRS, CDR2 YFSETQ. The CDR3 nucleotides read TGCGCCAGCAGCTTGGTTCAGGCATCCCCAGATACGCAGTATTTT. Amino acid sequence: CASSLVQASPDTQYF.

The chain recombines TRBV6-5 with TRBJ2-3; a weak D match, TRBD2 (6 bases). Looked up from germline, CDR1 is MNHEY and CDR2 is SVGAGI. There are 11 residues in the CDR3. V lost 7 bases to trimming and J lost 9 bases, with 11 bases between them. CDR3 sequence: CASTRAGTQYF. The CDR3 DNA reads TGTGCCAGCACCCGAGCGGGCACGCAGTATTTT.

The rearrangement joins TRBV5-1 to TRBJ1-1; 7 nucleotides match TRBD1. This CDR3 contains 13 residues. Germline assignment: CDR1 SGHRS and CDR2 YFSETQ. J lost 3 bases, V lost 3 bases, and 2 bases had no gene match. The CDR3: CASSYDRDTEAFF. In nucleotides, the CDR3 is TGCGCCAGCAGCTATGACAGGGACACTGAAGCTTTCTTT.

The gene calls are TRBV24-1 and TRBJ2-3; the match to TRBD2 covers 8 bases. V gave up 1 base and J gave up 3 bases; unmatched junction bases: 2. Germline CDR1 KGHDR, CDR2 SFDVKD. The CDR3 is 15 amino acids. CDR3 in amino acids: CATSDFGTRTDTQYF. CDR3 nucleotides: TGTGCCACCAGTGATTTTGGGACTAGAACAGATACGCAGTATTTT.

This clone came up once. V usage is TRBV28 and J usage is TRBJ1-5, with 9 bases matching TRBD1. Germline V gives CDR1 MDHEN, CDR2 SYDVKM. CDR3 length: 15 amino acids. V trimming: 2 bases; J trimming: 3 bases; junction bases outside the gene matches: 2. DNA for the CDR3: TGTGCCAGCAGTTTAGGGGACAGGGCCAATCAGCCCCAGCATTTT. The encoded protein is CASSLGDRANQPQHF. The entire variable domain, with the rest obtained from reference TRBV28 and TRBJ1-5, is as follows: DVKVTQSSRYLVKRTGEKVFLECVQDMDHENMFWYRQDPGLGLRLIYFSYDVKMKEKGDIPEGYSVSREKKERFSLILESASTNQTSMYLCASSLGDRANQPQHFGDGTRLSIL.

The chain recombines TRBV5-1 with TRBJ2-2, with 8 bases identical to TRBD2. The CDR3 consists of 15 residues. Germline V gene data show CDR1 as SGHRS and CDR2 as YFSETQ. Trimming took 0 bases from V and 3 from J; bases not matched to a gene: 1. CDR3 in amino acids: CASSLAGGDTGELFF. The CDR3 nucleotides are TGCGCCAGCAGCTTGGCCGGGGGGGACACCGGGGAGCTGTTTTTT.

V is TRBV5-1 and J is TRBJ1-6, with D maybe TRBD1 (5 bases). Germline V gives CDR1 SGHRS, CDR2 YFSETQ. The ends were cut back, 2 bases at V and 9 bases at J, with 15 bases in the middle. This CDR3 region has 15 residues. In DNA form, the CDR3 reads TGCGCCAGCAGCTTCCGCGGGACTGATTCTTCACCCCTCCACTTT. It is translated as CASSFRGTDSSPLHF.

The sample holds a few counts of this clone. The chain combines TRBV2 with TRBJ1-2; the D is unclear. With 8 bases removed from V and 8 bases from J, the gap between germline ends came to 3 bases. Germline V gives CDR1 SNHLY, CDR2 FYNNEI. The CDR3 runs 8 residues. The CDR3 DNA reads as TGTGCCAGCCGGGGCTACACCTTC. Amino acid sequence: CASRGYTF.

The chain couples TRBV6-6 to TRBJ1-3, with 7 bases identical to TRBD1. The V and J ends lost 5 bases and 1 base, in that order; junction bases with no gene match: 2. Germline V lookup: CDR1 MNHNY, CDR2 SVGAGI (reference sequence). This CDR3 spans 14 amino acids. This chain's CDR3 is CASSLQGSGNTIYF. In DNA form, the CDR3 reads TGTGCCAGCAGTCTACAGGGGTCTGGAAACACCATATATTTT.

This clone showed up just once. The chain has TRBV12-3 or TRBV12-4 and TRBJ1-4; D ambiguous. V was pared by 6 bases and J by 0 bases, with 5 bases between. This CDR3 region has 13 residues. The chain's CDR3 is CASRSSTNEKLFF. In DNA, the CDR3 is TGTGCCAGCAGGAGCTCAACTAATGAAAAACTGTTTTTT.

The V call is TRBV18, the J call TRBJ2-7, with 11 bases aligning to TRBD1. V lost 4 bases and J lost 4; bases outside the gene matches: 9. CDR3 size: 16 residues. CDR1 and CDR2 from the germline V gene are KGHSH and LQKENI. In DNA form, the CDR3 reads TGTGCCAGCTCACGGGCGCAGGGACAGGGGGGGTACGAGCAGTACTTC. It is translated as CASSRAQGQGGYEQYF.

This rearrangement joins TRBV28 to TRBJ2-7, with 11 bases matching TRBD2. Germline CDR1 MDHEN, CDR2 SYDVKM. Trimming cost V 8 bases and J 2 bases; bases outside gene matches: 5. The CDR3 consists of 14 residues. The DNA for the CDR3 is TGTGCCAGCCTCGGGACTAGCGGAACCTACGAGCAGTACTTC. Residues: CASLGTSGTYEQYF.

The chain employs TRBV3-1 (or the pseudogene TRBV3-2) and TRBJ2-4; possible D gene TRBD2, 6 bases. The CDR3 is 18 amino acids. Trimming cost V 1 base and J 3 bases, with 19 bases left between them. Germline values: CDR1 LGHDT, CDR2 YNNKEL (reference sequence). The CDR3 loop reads CASSQVPGGVAGKNIQYF. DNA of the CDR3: TGTGCCAGCAGCCAAGTACCCGGAGGGGTTGCAGGCAAAAACATTCAGTACTTC.

The CDR3 loop is CASSGLATTDTQYF. CDR3 nucleotides: TGTGCCAGCAGCGGACTAGCGACCACAGATACGCAGTATTTT. The rearrangement joins TRBV2 to TRBJ2-3; 9 bases are shared with TRBD2. The CDR3 has 14 residues. Germline V gene data show CDR1 as SNHLY and CDR2 as FYNNEI. Trimming at V came to 6 bases and at J to 2 bases, leaving 3 bases not matched to a gene.

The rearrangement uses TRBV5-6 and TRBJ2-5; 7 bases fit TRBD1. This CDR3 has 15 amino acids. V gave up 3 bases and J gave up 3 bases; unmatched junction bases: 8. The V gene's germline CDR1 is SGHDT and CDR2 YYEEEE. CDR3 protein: CASSSWGTAKETQYF. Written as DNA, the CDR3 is TGTGCCAGCAGCTCCTGGGGGACAGCAAAAGAGACCCAGTACTTC.

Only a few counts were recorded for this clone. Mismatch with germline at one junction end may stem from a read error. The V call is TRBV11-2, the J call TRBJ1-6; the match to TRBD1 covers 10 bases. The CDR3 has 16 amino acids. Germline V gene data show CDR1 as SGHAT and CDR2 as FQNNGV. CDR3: CASSLETGGWNSPLHF. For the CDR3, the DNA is TGTGCCAGCAGCCTAGAGACAGGGGGCTGGAATTCACCCCTCCACTTT.

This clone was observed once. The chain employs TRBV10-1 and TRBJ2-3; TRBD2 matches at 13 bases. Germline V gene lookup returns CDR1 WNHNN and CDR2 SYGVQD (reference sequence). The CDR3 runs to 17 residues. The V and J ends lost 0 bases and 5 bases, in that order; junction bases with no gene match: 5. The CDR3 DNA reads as TGCGCCAGCAGTGAGTCCACTAGCGGGAGGGCCAAAGATACGCAGTATTTT. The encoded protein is CASSESTSGRAKDTQYF.

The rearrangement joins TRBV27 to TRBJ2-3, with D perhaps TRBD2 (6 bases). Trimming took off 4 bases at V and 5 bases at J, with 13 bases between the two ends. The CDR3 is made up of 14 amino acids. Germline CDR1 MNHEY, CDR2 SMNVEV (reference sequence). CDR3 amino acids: CASSSPQGGDTQYF. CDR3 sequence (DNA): TGTGCCAGCAGTTCCCCCCAGGGAGGAGATACGCAGTATTTT.

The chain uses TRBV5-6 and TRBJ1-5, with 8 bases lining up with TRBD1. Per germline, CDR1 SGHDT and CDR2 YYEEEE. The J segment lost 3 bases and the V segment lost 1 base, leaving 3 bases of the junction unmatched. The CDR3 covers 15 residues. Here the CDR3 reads CASSLSGGYNQPQHF. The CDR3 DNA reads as TGTGCCAGCAGCTTGTCAGGGGGCTACAATCAGCCCCAGCATTTT.

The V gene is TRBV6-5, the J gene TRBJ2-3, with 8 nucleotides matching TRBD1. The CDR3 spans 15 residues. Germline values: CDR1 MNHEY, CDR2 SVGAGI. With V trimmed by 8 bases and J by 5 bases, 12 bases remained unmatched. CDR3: CASGRRGLGGDTQYF. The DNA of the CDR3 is TGTGCCAGCGGACGCAGGGGGCTTGGCGGAGATACGCAGTATTTT.

The CDR3 region is CASSQGPSGGGYTF. The CDR3 coding sequence is TGTGCCAGCAGCCAAGGTCCCTCGGGGGGAGGCTACACCTTC. The chain recombines TRBV3-1 (or the pseudogene TRBV3-2) with TRBJ1-2; perhaps TRBD1 as D (5 bases). Germline V lookup: CDR1 LGHDT, CDR2 YNNKEL (reference sequence). This CDR3 spans 14 amino acids. V gave up 1 base and J gave up 8 bases, with 14 bases separating them.

The CDR3 here is CASSLGNRGGSWVTEAFF. In nucleotides, the CDR3 is TGTGCCAGCAGTTTAGGGAACAGGGGCGGATCTTGGGTCACTGAAGCTTTCTTT. The gene calls are TRBV28 and TRBJ1-1; 7 bases agree with TRBD1. The germline V gene encodes CDR1 MDHEN and CDR2 SYDVKM. The ends lost 2 bases at V and 4 bases at J; junction bases unmatched: 16. The CDR3 covers 18 residues.

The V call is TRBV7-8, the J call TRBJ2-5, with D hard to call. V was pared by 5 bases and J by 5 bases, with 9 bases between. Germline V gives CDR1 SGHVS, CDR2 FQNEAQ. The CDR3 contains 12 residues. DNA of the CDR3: TGTGCCAGCAGCCCCTTCCCGGAGACCCAGTACTTC. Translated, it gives CASSPFPETQYF.

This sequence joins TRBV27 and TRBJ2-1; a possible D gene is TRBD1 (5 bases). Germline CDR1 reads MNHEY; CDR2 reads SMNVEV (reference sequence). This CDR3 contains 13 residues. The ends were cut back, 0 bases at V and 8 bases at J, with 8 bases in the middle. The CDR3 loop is CASSLSVRDEQFF. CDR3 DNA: TGTGCCAGCAGTTTATCGGTCAGGGATGAGCAGTTCTTC.

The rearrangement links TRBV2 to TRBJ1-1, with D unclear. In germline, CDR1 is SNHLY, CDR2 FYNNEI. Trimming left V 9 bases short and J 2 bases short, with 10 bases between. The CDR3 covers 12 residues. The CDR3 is CARSGFNTEAFF. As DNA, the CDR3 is TGTGCCAGATCAGGTTTTAACACTGAAGCTTTCTTT.

The DNA of the CDR3 is TGTGCCAGCAGCTTTCAGGGCGAAGAGACCCAGTACTTC. Its translation is CASSFQGEETQYF. The chain combines TRBV7-2 with TRBJ2-5; D might be TRBD1 (5 bases). Germline CDR1 reads SGHTA; CDR2 reads FQGNSA. Trimming removed 3 bases at V and 3 bases at J, with 8 bases between. This CDR3 is 13 amino acids long.

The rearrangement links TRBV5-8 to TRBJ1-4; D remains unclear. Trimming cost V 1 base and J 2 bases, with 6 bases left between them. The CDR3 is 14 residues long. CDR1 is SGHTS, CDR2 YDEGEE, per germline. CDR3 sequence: CASSLKHTNEKLFF. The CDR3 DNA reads TGTGCCAGCAGCTTGAAGCACACTAATGAAAAACTGTTTTTT.

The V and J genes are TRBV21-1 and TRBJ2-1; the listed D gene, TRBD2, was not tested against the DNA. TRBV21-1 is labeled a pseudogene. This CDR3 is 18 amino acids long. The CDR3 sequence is CASSKPAVIAGLYNEQFF. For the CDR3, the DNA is TGTGCCAGCAGCAAACCCGCGGTGATAGCGGGGCTCTACAATGAGCAGTTCTTC.

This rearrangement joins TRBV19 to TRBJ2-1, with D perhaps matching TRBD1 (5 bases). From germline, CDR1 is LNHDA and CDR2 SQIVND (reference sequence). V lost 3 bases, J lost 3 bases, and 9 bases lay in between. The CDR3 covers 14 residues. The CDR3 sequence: CASSMKTVYNEQFF. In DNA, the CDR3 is TGTGCCAGTAGTATGAAGACAGTCTACAATGAGCAGTTCTTC.

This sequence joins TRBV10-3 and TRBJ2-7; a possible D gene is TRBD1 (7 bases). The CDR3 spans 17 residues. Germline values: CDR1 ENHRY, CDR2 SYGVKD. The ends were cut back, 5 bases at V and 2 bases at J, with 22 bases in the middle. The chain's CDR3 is CAISPGSGRDRAYEQYF. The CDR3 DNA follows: TGTGCCATCAGTCCCGGGAGTGGAAGGGACAGAGCCTACGAGCAGTACTTC.

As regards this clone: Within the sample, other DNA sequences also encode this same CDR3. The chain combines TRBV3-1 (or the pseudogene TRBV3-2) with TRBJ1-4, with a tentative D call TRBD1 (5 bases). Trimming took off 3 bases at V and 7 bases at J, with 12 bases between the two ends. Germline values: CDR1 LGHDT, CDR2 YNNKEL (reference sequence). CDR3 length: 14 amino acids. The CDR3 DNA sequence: TGTGCCAGCAGCCATGGCCAGGGCGGTGAAAAACTGTTTTTT. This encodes CASSHGQGGEKLFF.